Following are 18 T cell receptor beta chains from one sample sequenced in a study of T-cell reconstitution after alpha-beta-depleted transplantation in children. TCRbeta library construction was performed incorporating unique molecular identifiers. Via MiXCR, TCRdb re-called the PCR reads, giving one row per CDR3 protein. The sample lists about 280,000 distinct CDR3 sequences, roughly 11% occurring once. The sequencing here drew on peripheral blood, taken 180 days after TCRalphabeta/CD19-depleted stem cell transplant. The receptors were gathered from a male patient aged 2-9 years who had a stem cell transplant for chronic granulomatous disease, so the T cells may come from the graft donor.

This clonotype was picked up many times. The chain is built from TRBV10-3 and TRBJ2-7; D may match TRBD1 or TRBD2 (5 bases each). CDR1 is ENHRY and CDR2 is SYGVKD in the germline V gene. The CDR3 runs 16 residues. V lost 4 bases to trimming and J lost 0 bases, with 16 bases between them. The CDR3 region has the DNA TGTGCCATCAGTGTGACGAGGGGCGAGGGCTCCTACGAGCAGTACTTC. This sequence encodes CAISVTRGEGSYEQYF.

A note on this clonotype: Because the CDR3 is missing its conserved closing phenylalanine or tryptophan, this is likely a read error. The chain has TRBV12-3 or TRBV12-4 and TRBJ2-7, with 13 bases aligning to TRBD2. With V trimmed by 5 bases and J by 2 bases, 3 bases remained unmatched. This CDR3 is built from 15 residues. The CDR3 is CASSQGTSGAYEQYL. The CDR3 DNA follows: TGTGCCAGCAGTCAAGGGACTAGCGGGGCCTACGAGCAGTACCTC.

This clonotype was picked up many times. The chain couples TRBV29-1 to TRBJ2-5, with D hard to call. Trimming removed 4 bases from V and 3 bases from J, with 6 bases in between. The CDR3 contains 11 residues. Germline V gene data show CDR1 as SQVTM and CDR2 as ANQGSEA. The CDR3 coding sequence is TGCAGCGTTGGGCGGAAAGAGACCCAGTACTTC. It yields the protein CSVGRKETQYF.

This clonotype occurred many times. The rearrangement links TRBV12-3 or TRBV12-4 to TRBJ2-3; D not resolved. V lost 6 bases, J lost 9 bases, and 13 bases lay in between. CDR3 length: 12 residues. The CDR3: CASRHQTETQYF. Written as DNA, the CDR3 is TGTGCCAGCAGACACCAGACGGAAACGCAGTATTTT.

There are many counts of this clonotype. J is TRBJ2-3 and V is TRBV28; a weak D match, TRBD2 (5 bases). This CDR3 has 14 amino acids. Germline-derived CDR1 and CDR2 are MDHEN and SYDVKM. Trimming left V 6 bases short and J 2 bases short, with 12 bases between. The DNA for the CDR3 is TGTGCCAGCAGAAGGCGGGTCGTCACAGATACGCAGTATTTT. Its protein is CASRRRVVTDTQYF.

In this sample, this clonotype turned up many times. V usage is TRBV18 and J usage is TRBJ2-3; 8 bases align to TRBD2. Trimming at V came to 1 base and at J to 4 bases, leaving 7 bases not matched to a gene. The CDR3 has 16 residues. The germline CDR1 and CDR2 sequences are KGHSH and LQKENI. The CDR3 sequence is CASSPRGSGAPDTQYF. The CDR3 region has the DNA TGTGCCAGCTCACCACGTGGTAGCGGGGCGCCAGATACGCAGTATTTT.

This clonotype was detected many times. The CDR3 sequence is CASSFVSGGDYEQYF. CDR3 in DNA: TGTGCCAGCAGTTTTGTGTCAGGGGGGGACTACGAGCAGTACTTC. The chain employs TRBV27 and TRBJ2-7, with D perhaps TRBD1 or TRBD2 (7 bases each). The V gene lost 3 bases and the J gene lost 3 bases, with 15 bases spanning the gap. Germline lookup yields CDR1 MNHEY and CDR2 SMNVEV (reference sequence). There are 15 residues in the CDR3.

This clonotype was observed many times. This chain links TRBV3-1 with TRBJ2-3; no clear D. This CDR3 region has 12 residues. CDR1 and CDR2 from the germline V gene are LGHDT and YNNKEL (reference sequence). V was cut by 0 bases and J by 6 bases, with 4 bases left in between. CDR3 region: CASSQDWDTQYF. In nucleotides, the CDR3 is TGTGCCAGCAGCCAAGATTGGGATACGCAGTATTTT.

At least ten counts were recorded for this clonotype. V usage is TRBV7-9 and J usage is TRBJ2-7; D gene uncertain. The CDR3 covers 13 residues. The V gene lost 5 bases and the J gene lost 4 bases, with 12 bases spanning the gap. Per germline, CDR1 SEHNR and CDR2 FQNEAQ (reference sequence). DNA of the CDR3: TGTGCCAGCAGCGGGGAACCAAAATACGAGCAGTACTTC. It specifies CASSGEPKYEQYF.

This clonotype was counted many times. The V and J genes are TRBV6-1 and TRBJ1-1; possibly TRBD1 for D (5 bases). Germline V lookup: CDR1 MNHNS, CDR2 SASEGT. This CDR3 is built from 12 residues. V was trimmed by 6 bases and J by 3 bases, leaving 8 bases between them. In DNA form, the CDR3 reads TGTGCCAGCAGGGGACCTTACACTGAAGCTTTCTTT. Residues: CASRGPYTEAFF.

This clonotype was observed many times. The chain carries TRBV30 and TRBJ2-1; D remains ambiguous. This CDR3 has 12 residues. Looked up from germline, CDR1 is GTSNPN and CDR2 is SVGIG (reference sequence). Trimming removed 1 base at V and 10 bases at J, with 11 bases between. CDR3 coding DNA: TGTGCCTGGAGTGAATTTTCTACAGAGCAGTTCTTC. It translates to CAWSEFSTEQFF.

V and J are TRBV20-1 and TRBJ1-1; TRBD1 is a possible D gene (6 bases). Trimming pared 7 bases from V and 6 bases from J, leaving 30 bases between. The V gene's germline CDR1 is DFQATT and CDR2 SNEGSKA (reference sequence). The CDR3 spans 17 residues. Here the CDR3 reads CSVKGDPGGRARAEAFF. Here the CDR3 DNA reads TGCAGTGTAAAGGGGGATCCGGGTGGCAGGGCGCGGGCTGAAGCTTTCTTT.

The table lists this clonotype with a few counts. V usage is TRBV3-1 and J usage is TRBJ2-7, with D tentatively TRBD2 (6 bases). V lost 4 bases, J lost 6 bases, and 16 bases lay in between. The germline V gene has CDR1 LGHDT and CDR2 YNNKEL (reference sequence). The CDR3 length is 14 residues. DNA of the CDR3: TGTGCCAGCAGCCTCTACCCCTTGGGGGGCGAGCAGTACTTC. Translated, it gives CASSLYPLGGEQYF.

This clonotype came up many times. The chain employs TRBV20-1 and TRBJ2-1, with D possibly matching TRBD2 (5 bases). Germline V CDR1 and CDR2: DFQATT, SNEGSKA (reference sequence). Between the trimmed V and J ends, which lost 3 bases and 0 bases, there was a span of 9 bases. The CDR3 length is 14 residues. The CDR3 loop is CSARDFPSYNEQFF. DNA for the CDR3: TGCAGTGCTAGGGACTTCCCCTCCTACAATGAGCAGTTCTTC.

This clonotype was picked up many times. The genes are TRBV19 and TRBJ2-7; D uncertain. The CDR3 has 13 amino acids. Trimming stripped 5 bases from V and 4 bases from J, with 12 bases between. Per the germline V gene, CDR1 is LNHDA and CDR2 is SQIVND (reference sequence). The CDR3 DNA is TGTGCCAGTAGTGTCAGAAGCTTTTACGAGCAGTACTTC. The encoded protein is CASSVRSFYEQYF. Full variable domain (rest looked up from reference TRBV19 and TRBJ2-7): DGGITQSPKYLFRKEGQNVTLSCEQNLNHDAMYWYRQDPGQGLRLIYYSQIVNDFQKGDIAEGYSVSREKKESFPLTVTSAQKNPTAFYLCASSVRSFYEQYFGPGTRLTVT.

This clonotype has at least ten counts. V usage is TRBV12-3 or TRBV12-4 and J usage is TRBJ1-1, with 11 bases identical to TRBD1. The V and J ends lost 6 bases and 1 base, in that order; junction bases with no gene match: 10. The CDR3 length is 17 residues. CDR3 sequence reads: CASSWSRDRGWNTEAFF. DNA of the CDR3: TGTGCCAGCAGCTGGTCCCGGGACAGGGGGTGGAACACTGAAGCTTTCTTT.

This clonotype was seen many times. J is TRBJ2-2 and V is TRBV12-3 or TRBV12-4, with TRBD1 as a possible D gene (6 bases). The CDR3 loop spans 12 amino acids. The V end was cut by 3 bases, the J end by 8 bases, with 7 bases between. Written as DNA, the CDR3 is TGTGCCAGCAGTTTTGGACAGGGGGAGCTGTTTTTT. Amino acids: CASSFGQGELFF.

This clonotype has at least ten counts. Its ends do not fully match the called genes, so a read error is possible. This chain connects TRBV4-3 to TRBJ2-1; possible D gene TRBD2, 5 bases. The CDR3 spans 14 residues. The germline V gene has CDR1 LGHNA and CDR2 YSLEER. DNA of the CDR3: TGCGCCAGCGGCCAGAGCGGCTCCTACAATGAGCAGTTCTTC. It is translated as CASGQSGSYNEQFF.